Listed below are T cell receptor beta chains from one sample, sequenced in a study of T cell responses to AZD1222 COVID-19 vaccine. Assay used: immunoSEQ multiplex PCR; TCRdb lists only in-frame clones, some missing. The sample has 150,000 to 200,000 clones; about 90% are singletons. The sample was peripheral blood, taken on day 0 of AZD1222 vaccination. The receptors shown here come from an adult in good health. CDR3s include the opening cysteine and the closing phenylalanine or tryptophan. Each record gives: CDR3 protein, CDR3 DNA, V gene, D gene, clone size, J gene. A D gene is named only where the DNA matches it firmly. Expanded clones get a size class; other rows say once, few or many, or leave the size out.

CDR3 protein: CASRGGTSGSNEQFF; CDR3 DNA: TGTGCCAGCAGGGGCGGGACTAGCGGGAGTAATGAGCAGTTCTTC; V gene: TRBV5-4; D gene: TRBD2; clone size: NA; J gene: TRBJ2-1
CDR3 protein: CASSSGSGYGYTF; CDR3 DNA: TGTGCCAGCAGCTCGGGGTCGGGCTATGGCTACACCTTC; V gene: TRBV28; D gene: NA; clone size: NA; J gene: TRBJ1-2
CDR3 protein: CASTTGQNEAFF; CDR3 DNA: TGTGCCAGCACGACAGGGCAGAATGAAGCTTTCTTT; V gene: TRBV28; D gene: TRBD1; clone size: NA; J gene: TRBJ1-1
CDR3 protein: CASSLDLARAQETQYF; CDR3 DNA: TGTGCCAGCAGCTTAGATCTTGCGCGGGCCCAAGAGACCCAGTACTTC; V gene: TRBV11-2; D gene: NA; clone size: NA; J gene: TRBJ2-5
CDR3 protein: CSASTGFEAFF; CDR3 DNA: TGCAGTGCTAGTACGGGCTTTGAAGCTTTCTTT; V gene: TRBV20-1; D gene: NA; clone size: NA; J gene: TRBJ1-1
CDR3 protein: CAISLGTGELFF; CDR3 DNA: TGTGCCATCAGCCTAGGCACCGGGGAGCTGTTTTTT; V gene: TRBV10-3; D gene: NA; clone size: NA; J gene: TRBJ2-2
CDR3 protein: CASSEYALTDTQYF; CDR3 DNA: TGTGCCAGCAGTGAATATGCCCTCACAGATACGCAGTATTTT; V gene: TRBV25-1; D gene: NA; clone size: NA; J gene: TRBJ2-3
CDR3 protein: CASSPPGLELYNEQFF; CDR3 DNA: TGTGCCAGCAGTCCCCCGGGACTAGAACTCTACAATGAGCAGTTCTTC; V gene: TRBV28; D gene: TRBD2; clone size: once; J gene: TRBJ2-1
CDR3 protein: CASSQLRQATETIYF; CDR3 DNA: TGTGCCAGCAGCCAATTGCGGCAGGCCACTGAAACCATATATTTT; V gene: TRBV3-1/TRBV3-2; D gene: NA; clone size: NA; J gene: TRBJ1-3
CDR3 protein: CASSDRDRGGYNSPLHF; CDR3 DNA: TGTGCCAGTAGTGATCGGGACAGGGGTGGTTATAATTCACCCCTCCACTTT; V gene: TRBV19; D gene: TRBD1; clone size: NA; J gene: TRBJ1-6
CDR3 protein: CAWSETGYGYTF; CDR3 DNA: TGTGCCTGGAGTGAAACAGGGTATGGCTACACCTTC; V gene: TRBV30; D gene: NA; clone size: few; J gene: TRBJ1-2
CDR3 protein: CASSWTLQGSEQFF; CDR3 DNA: TGTGCCAGCAGCTGGACACTACAGGGATCTGAGCAGTTCTTC; V gene: TRBV7-2; D gene: NA; clone size: NA; J gene: TRBJ2-1
CDR3 protein: CASSPDQAEAFF; CDR3 DNA: TGTGCCAGCAGCCCCGATCAGGCTGAAGCTTTCTTT; V gene: TRBV9; D gene: NA; clone size: NA; J gene: TRBJ1-1
CDR3 protein: CASSELAGSTNEQFF; CDR3 DNA: TGTGCCAGCAGTGAACTAGCGGGGAGTACGAATGAGCAGTTCTTC; V gene: TRBV2; D gene: TRBD2; clone size: NA; J gene: TRBJ2-1
CDR3 protein: CASSLGDGSGNTIYF; CDR3 DNA: TGTGCCAGCAGCTTAGGAGACGGCTCTGGAAACACCATATATTTT; V gene: TRBV13; D gene: NA; clone size: NA; J gene: TRBJ1-3
CDR3 protein: CASRFGGEVQETQYF; CDR3 DNA: TGCGCCAGCAGGTTCGGGGGGGAGGTTCAAGAGACCCAGTACTTC; V gene: TRBV5-1; D gene: TRBD2; clone size: NA; J gene: TRBJ2-5
CDR3 protein: CASGSSLTEAFF; CDR3 DNA: TGTGCCAGCGGTTCTAGTCTAACTGAAGCTTTCTTT; V gene: TRBV28; D gene: NA; clone size: NA; J gene: TRBJ1-1
CDR3 protein: CASSLDPSLNTEAFF; CDR3 DNA: TGTGCCAGCAGCTTAGATCCCAGCCTGAACACTGAAGCTTTCTTT; V gene: TRBV11-2; D gene: NA; clone size: once; J gene: TRBJ1-1
CDR3 protein: CASSASGDIHEQYF; CDR3 DNA: TGTGCCAGTAGCGCTAGCGGGGACATACACGAGCAGTACTTC; V gene: TRBV19; D gene: TRBD2; clone size: NA; J gene: TRBJ2-7
CDR3 protein: CSVVAGYEQYF; CDR3 DNA: TGCAGCGTTGTCGCGGGGTACGAGCAGTACTTC; V gene: TRBV29-1; D gene: NA; clone size: once; J gene: TRBJ2-7
CDR3 protein: CASSVLAGGKETQYF; CDR3 DNA: TGTGCCAGCAGTGTACTAGCGGGAGGAAAGGAGACCCAGTACTTC; V gene: TRBV27; D gene: TRBD2; clone size: NA; J gene: TRBJ2-5
CDR3 protein: CSASRPVRGSSYEQYF; CDR3 DNA: TGCAGTGCTAGTCGTCCTGTTCGAGGGAGCTCCTACGAGCAGTACTTC; V gene: TRBV20-1; D gene: NA; clone size: NA; J gene: TRBJ2-7
CDR3 protein: CASSLVGGGNQPQHF; CDR3 DNA: TGTGCCAGCAGTTTAGTTGGGGGAGGCAATCAGCCCCAGCATTTT; V gene: TRBV27; D gene: NA; clone size: NA; J gene: TRBJ1-5
CDR3 protein: CASSMALLANYGYTF; CDR3 DNA: TGTGCCAGTAGTATGGCGCTTTTAGCTAACTATGGCTACACCTTC; V gene: TRBV19; D gene: NA; clone size: NA; J gene: TRBJ1-2
CDR3 protein: CASSNGMNTEAFF; CDR3 DNA: TGTGCCAGCAGCAATGGAATGAACACTGAAGCTTTCTTT; V gene: TRBV27; D gene: NA; clone size: NA; J gene: TRBJ1-1
CDR3 protein: CASSQAQGLDNSPLHF; CDR3 DNA: TGCGCCAGCAGCCAAGCCCAAGGACTGGATAATTCACCCCTCCACTTT; V gene: TRBV4-1; D gene: NA; clone size: NA; J gene: TRBJ1-6
CDR3 protein: CARTVISNQPQHF; CDR3 DNA: TGTGCCAGGACAGTTATTAGCAATCAGCCCCAGCATTTT; V gene: TRBV21-1; D gene: NA; clone size: NA; J gene: TRBJ1-5
CDR3 protein: CASSQSQDRPMGQPQHF; CDR3 DNA: TGTGCCAGCTCACAGTCCCAGGACAGACCTATGGGTCAGCCCCAGCATTTT; V gene: TRBV18; D gene: NA; clone size: once; J gene: TRBJ1-5
CDR3 protein: CATSRGPPTSGSYEQYF; CDR3 DNA: TGTGCCACCAGCAGAGGACCCCCCACTAGCGGGAGTTACGAGCAGTACTTC; V gene: TRBV15; D gene: TRBD2; clone size: NA; J gene: TRBJ2-7
CDR3 protein: CASSFKGMEYGYTF; CDR3 DNA: TGTGCCAGCAGCTTCAAGGGGATGGAATATGGCTACACCTTC; V gene: TRBV7-2; D gene: NA; clone size: NA; J gene: TRBJ1-2
CDR3 protein: CASSWTGGETGELFF; CDR3 DNA: TGCGCCAGCAGCTGGACAGGGGGCGAGACCGGGGAGCTGTTTTTT; V gene: TRBV4-3; D gene: TRBD1; clone size: NA; J gene: TRBJ2-2
CDR3 protein: CASSPRGVRWDEQFF; CDR3 DNA: TGTGCCAGCAGCCCGCGGGGAGTCAGGTGGGATGAGCAGTTCTTC; V gene: TRBV5-6; D gene: NA; clone size: NA; J gene: TRBJ2-1
CDR3 protein: CASSQEGGSGSNEQFF; CDR3 DNA: TGTGCCAGCAGCCAAGAAGGAGGAAGCGGGAGCAATGAGCAGTTCTTC; V gene: TRBV3-1/TRBV3-2; D gene: TRBD2; clone size: few; J gene: TRBJ2-1
CDR3 protein: CASSMGGNTGELFF; CDR3 DNA: TGTGCCAGTAGTATGGGGGGTAACACCGGGGAGCTGTTTTTT; V gene: TRBV19; D gene: NA; clone size: NA; J gene: TRBJ2-2
CDR3 protein: CASSLRAGNSPLHF; CDR3 DNA: TGTGCCAGCAGCTTACGGGCAGGGAATTCACCCCTCCACTTT; V gene: TRBV13; D gene: NA; clone size: NA; J gene: TRBJ1-6
CDR3 protein: CASSYSGGTNQPQHF; CDR3 DNA: TGTGCCAGCAGTTACTCGGGAGGGACCAATCAGCCCCAGCATTTT; V gene: TRBV6-6; D gene: NA; clone size: NA; J gene: TRBJ1-5
CDR3 protein: CASCSRRQGNTEAFF; CDR3 DNA: TGTGCCAGCTGCTCTAGGCGACAGGGGAACACTGAAGCTTTCTTT; V gene: TRBV27; D gene: TRBD1; clone size: NA; J gene: TRBJ1-1
CDR3 protein: CASDPTGVSYEQYF; CDR3 DNA: TGTGCCAGCGACCCCACAGGGGTTTCCTACGAGCAGTACTTC; V gene: TRBV6-5; D gene: TRBD1; clone size: NA; J gene: TRBJ2-7
CDR3 protein: CASSQDTESPLHF; CDR3 DNA: TGCGCCAGCAGCCAAGACACGGAATCACCCCTCCACTTT; V gene: TRBV4-1; D gene: NA; clone size: NA; J gene: TRBJ1-6
CDR3 protein: CASSERGHTDTQYF; CDR3 DNA: TGTGCCAGCAGTGAACGCGGACACACAGATACGCAGTATTTT; V gene: TRBV25-1; D gene: NA; clone size: NA; J gene: TRBJ2-3
CDR3 protein: CASSFAGPPGDEQYF; CDR3 DNA: TGTGCCAGCAGTTTCGCCGGGCCTCCGGGGGACGAGCAGTACTTC; V gene: TRBV6-5; D gene: NA; clone size: once; J gene: TRBJ2-7
CDR3 protein: CASSIERDYNSPLHF; CDR3 DNA: TGTGCCAGTAGTATTGAACGGGACTATAATTCACCCCTCCACTTT; V gene: TRBV19; D gene: NA; clone size: NA; J gene: TRBJ1-6
CDR3 protein: CASSPAADTQYF; CDR3 DNA: TGTGCCAGCAGCCCGGCCGCAGATACGCAGTATTTT; V gene: TRBV14; D gene: NA; clone size: NA; J gene: TRBJ2-3
CDR3 protein: CASSLQRGGQTDTQYF; CDR3 DNA: TGTGCCAGCAGCTTACAGCGGGGGGGCCAAACAGATACGCAGTATTTT; V gene: TRBV7-9; D gene: TRBD2; clone size: few; J gene: TRBJ2-3
CDR3 protein: CAWATGLTPGGYGYTF; CDR3 DNA: TGTGCCTGGGCAACGGGGCTTACGCCCGGGGGCTATGGCTACACCTTC; V gene: TRBV30; D gene: NA; clone size: NA; J gene: TRBJ1-2
CDR3 protein: CASSFAVVAKNIQYF; CDR3 DNA: TGTGCCAGCAGTTTTGCCGTTGTAGCCAAAAACATTCAGTACTTC; V gene: TRBV28; D gene: NA; clone size: NA; J gene: TRBJ2-4
CDR3 protein: CASSLSVTAYGYTF; CDR3 DNA: TGTGCCAGCAGTTTATCAGTGACAGCCTATGGCTACACCTTC; V gene: TRBV27; D gene: NA; clone size: NA; J gene: TRBJ1-2
CDR3 protein: CASSETRDTEAFF; CDR3 DNA: TGTGCCAGCAGTGAAACACGAGACACTGAAGCTTTCTTT; V gene: TRBV6-1; D gene: NA; clone size: NA; J gene: TRBJ1-1
CDR3 protein: CASSPRTSGGTDTQYF; CDR3 DNA: TGCGCCAGCAGCCCTCGGACTAGCGGGGGCACAGATACGCAGTATTTT; V gene: TRBV5-1; D gene: TRBD2; clone size: NA; J gene: TRBJ2-3